This entry features one T cell receptor (beta chain) sequence. Antigen: not known. The repertoire was sequenced with immunoSEQ multiplex PCR; TCRdb's copy has only in-frame clones and lacks some. The table has some 20,000 clones, approximately 81% seen once. This record comes from a study of T cells in tumors after PD-1 blockade. Study-wide background: Treatment was either pembrolizumab 200 mg every 3 weeks or cemiplimab 350 mg every 2 weeks. A subset received ongoing vismodegib 150 mg daily alongside anti-PD-1 therapy. Blood samples averaged around 110,000 templates (range about 23,000-260,000) and 36,536 unique clonotypes.

Study-level findings and limits: Roughly 42% of tumor TCR clonotypes were also found in blood.

The CDR3 totals 14 residues. The V end lost 8 bases, the J end lost 3 bases, and 13 bases lay between the germline ends. The germline V gene encodes CDR1 KGHSH and CDR2 LQKENI. The sequence was collected from a human donor with advanced basal cell or squamous cell carcinoma (not recorded which). V and J are TRBV18 and TRBJ2-2; a possible D gene is TRBD2 (5 bases). Sequences were derived from PBMCs, sampled after anti-PD-1 therapy. The CDR3 DNA reads TGTGCCAGCAGTGGGGAGCTGGACACCGGGGAGCTGTTTTTT. This gives the protein CASSGELDTGELFF.